The source of this T cell receptor (beta chain) is a study of vaccination and CD4 T cells after COVID-19. The wider study: Overlapping spike peptides served as the stimulus for the cells. These peptides came from SARS-CoV-2 and from the common cold coronaviruses HCoV-NL63, HCoV-OC43 and HCoV-229E. Findings and caveats of the study: Median SARS-CoV-2-reactive clonotypes rose from around 20 to 38, not significantly.

With the Oncomine TCR Beta short-read assay, DNA from cultured CD4+ T cells was sequenced. A single record per CDR3 protein comes from TCRdb applying MiXCR to the PCR reads. The sample has some 17,000 distinct CDR3 sequences, around two fifths seen once; the top ten hold 6.5%. Treatment: roughly ten-day PBMC culture with coronavirus spike peptide pools or control peptides (ViraFEST assay). ViraFEST relied on peptide pools to expand antigen-specific T cells; the TCRs were sequenced afterward. As for this clonotype: Its antigen is unidentified.

Germline V CDR1 and CDR2: SGDLS, YYNGEE. The CDR3 has 16 amino acids. V lost 7 bases, J lost 2 bases, and 18 bases lay in between. The V gene is TRBV9, the J gene TRBJ2-2, with D possibly being TRBD2 (5 bases). The specimen was CD4+ T cells from blood, cultured in vitro, collected after SARS-CoV-2 vaccination. This clonotype was obtained from a human donor who had recovered from COVID-19. The CDR3 loop is CASQMSGNTNTGELFF. CDR3 in DNA: TGTGCCAGCCAGATGTCCGGGAACACTAACACCGGGGAGCTGTTTTTT. Based on the CDR3 plus reference TRBV9 and TRBJ2-2, the full variable domain is DSGVTQTPKHLITATGQRVTLRCSPRSGDLSVYWYQQSLDQGLQFLIQYYNGEERAKGNILERFSAQQFPDLHSELNLSSLELGDSALYFCASQMSGNTNTGELFFGEGSRLTVL.